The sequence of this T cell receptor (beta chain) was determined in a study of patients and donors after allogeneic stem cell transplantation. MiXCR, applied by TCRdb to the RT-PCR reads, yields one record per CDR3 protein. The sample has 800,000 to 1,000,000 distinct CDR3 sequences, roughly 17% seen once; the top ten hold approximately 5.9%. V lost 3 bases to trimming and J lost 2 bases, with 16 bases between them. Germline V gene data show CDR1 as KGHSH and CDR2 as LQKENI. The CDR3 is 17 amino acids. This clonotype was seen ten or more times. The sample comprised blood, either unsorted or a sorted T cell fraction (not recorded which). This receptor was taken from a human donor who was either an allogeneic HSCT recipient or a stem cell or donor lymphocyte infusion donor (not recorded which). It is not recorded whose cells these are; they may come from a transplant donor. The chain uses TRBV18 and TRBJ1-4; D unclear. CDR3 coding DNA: TGTGCCAGCTCACCCCGACGCCTGGAGATGACTAATGAAAAACTGTTTTTT. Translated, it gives CASSPRRLEMTNEKLFF.